The 3 T cell receptor beta chains below come from one sample, sequenced in a study of OX40 agonist ivuxolimab in advanced cancers. Using immunoSEQ multiplex PCR, the repertoire was profiled, and TCRdb retains in-frame clones only, with some absent. The sample holds some 77,000 clones, approximately 83% seen once. Here the sequenced sample was CD4+ or CD8+ T cells sorted from blood, taken in a trial of the OX40 agonist ivuxolimab. The receptors shown here come from an adult with an advanced solid tumor such as melanoma, head and neck, liver or kidney cancer.

The V call is TRBV11-2, the J call TRBJ2-7, with TRBD2 matching 14 bases. Germline V gives CDR1 SGHAT, CDR2 FQNNGV. V lost 5 bases, J lost 4 bases, and 4 bases stayed unmatched. This CDR3 has 15 amino acids. For the CDR3, the DNA is TGTGCCAGCAGCCCGGGACTAGCGGGGGTGTACGAGCAGTACTTC. Protein sequence: CASSPGLAGVYEQYF.

The chain employs TRBV7-3 and TRBJ1-1; 7 nucleotides line up with TRBD1. With 5 bases clipped from V and 5 bases from J, the junction kept 5 bases outside the gene matches. Germline assignment: CDR1 SGHTA and CDR2 FQGTGA. This CDR3 is built from 13 residues. The CDR3 region is CASSVSGGTEAFF. The CDR3 DNA is TGTGCCAGCAGCGTATCAGGGGGGACTGAAGCTTTCTTT.

The chain links TRBV7-2 to TRBJ1-2; tentative D call: TRBD1 (5 bases). V dropped 2 bases and J dropped 2 bases, with 9 bases sitting between them. CDR3 length: 14 amino acids. Germline loops: CDR1 SGHTA, CDR2 FQGNSA. The CDR3 coding sequence is TGTGCCAGCAGCTTACAGGGACCAAACTATGGCTACACCTTC. This gives the protein CASSLQGPNYGYTF.